These 29 T cell receptor beta chains were sequenced from one sample in a study of T cells after yellow fever vaccination. Using its own MiXCR run on the 5' RACE reads, TCRdb lists one record per CDR3 protein. The table shows 200,000 to 300,000 distinct CDR3 sequences, with less than 8.5% occurring only once. This sample comprised CD4+ T cells sorted from PBMCs, obtained 15 days after the yellow fever booster vaccination. These receptors were taken from a man in his thirties or forties who received the YFV17D yellow fever vaccine.

Only a few counts were recorded for this clonotype. The CDR3 loop reads CSVSEGSAPLHF. CDR3 in DNA: TGCAGCGTTTCCGAGGGGTCGGCACCCCTCCACTTT. The chain links TRBV29-1 to TRBJ1-6; weak D call: TRBD1 (5 bases). In germline, CDR1 is SQVTM, CDR2 ANQGSEA. The CDR3 loop spans 12 amino acids. Deletions cut 5 bases from V and 11 bases from J, with 13 bases between.

This clonotype came up a few times. This chain uses TRBV7-2 with TRBJ2-2, with D perhaps matching TRBD2 (6 bases). The V and J ends lost 4 bases and 7 bases respectively, with 13 bases between them. In germline, CDR1 is SGHTA, CDR2 FQGNSA. This CDR3 is 14 amino acids long. The DNA of the CDR3 is TGTGCCAGCAGCTCGCGGGGTTACCGCGGGGAGCTGTTTTTT. Translating gives CASSSRGYRGELFF.

This clonotype has a handful of counts. This chain joins TRBV6-6 and TRBJ2-7, with D uncertain. Deletions cut 7 bases from V and 4 bases from J, with 8 bases between. From germline, CDR1 is MNHNY and CDR2 SVGAGI (reference sequence). The CDR3 is made up of 11 amino acids. CDR3 in amino acids: CASIYGYEQYF. The CDR3 DNA reads as TGTGCCAGCATATATGGGTACGAGCAGTACTTC.

The rearrangement joins TRBV28 to TRBJ1-6; 8 positions match TRBD1. CDR1 MDHEN and CDR2 SYDVKM come from the germline V gene. This CDR3 has 15 residues. Trimming took 5 bases from V and 5 from J; bases not matched to a gene: 5. The DNA for the CDR3 is TGTGCCAGCAGTCCAGGACAGGGCGATAATTCACCCCTCCACTTT. The encoded protein is CASSPGQGDNSPLHF.

This clonotype occurred a few times. The chain recombines TRBV7-8 with TRBJ1-4; D unresolved. The germline V gene has CDR1 SGHVS and CDR2 FQNEAQ. Trimming removed 5 bases at V and 4 bases at J, with 11 bases between. This CDR3 spans 14 amino acids. This chain's CDR3 is CASSRTEFNEKLFF. The CDR3 DNA reads as TGTGCCAGCAGCCGGACGGAATTTAATGAAAAACTGTTTTTT.

The gene calls are TRBV18 and TRBJ2-5; D might be TRBD1 (6 bases). Germline assignment: CDR1 KGHSH and CDR2 LQKENI. CDR3 length equals 15 residues. Trimming removed 3 bases from V and 4 bases from J, with 15 bases in between. The CDR3 protein is CASSPSGVVRETQYF. DNA for the CDR3: TGTGCCAGCTCACCGTCAGGGGTTGTACGAGAGACCCAGTACTTC.

This clonotype was seen repeatedly, ten times or more. The chain combines TRBV28 with TRBJ2-5; TRBD1 agrees at 7 bases. CDR1 and CDR2 (germline): MDHEN, SYDVKM. The CDR3 loop spans 15 amino acids. V lost 3 bases, J lost 4 bases, and 8 bases stayed unmatched. The CDR3 bases are TGTGCCAGCAGTTTGGGTGACAGGGTTGGAGAGACCCAGTACTTC. It encodes CASSLGDRVGETQYF.

The chain is built from TRBV20-1 and TRBJ2-3, with D perhaps TRBD1 (5 bases). Germline V gene lookup returns CDR1 DFQATT and CDR2 SNEGSKA (reference sequence). The V and J ends lost 0 bases and 4 bases respectively, with 11 bases between them. This CDR3 contains 14 residues. This CDR3 reads CSAREGVRADTQYF. DNA for the CDR3: TGCAGTGCTAGAGAAGGCGTCAGGGCAGATACGCAGTATTTT.

This clonotype turned up a few times. This chain uses TRBV5-1 with TRBJ2-5, with 8 nucleotides matching TRBD2. Germline trimming cut 0 bases from V and 4 bases from J; bases unmatched to any gene: 14. The CDR3 has 18 residues. Per the germline V gene, CDR1 is SGHRS and CDR2 is YFSETQ. CDR3 sequence: CASSLVVLTGGVGETQYF. CDR3 DNA: TGCGCCAGCAGCTTGGTGGTTTTAACGGGAGGGGTCGGAGAGACCCAGTACTTC.

At least ten counts were recorded for this clonotype. The chain uses TRBV12-3 or TRBV12-4 and TRBJ2-6; TRBD1 matches at 7 bases. V dropped 2 bases and J dropped 1; count of bases not matched to a gene: 2. The CDR3 is 16 residues long. CDR3 protein: CASSLLGQSGANVLTF. Written as DNA, the CDR3 is TGTGCCAGCAGTTTATTGGGACAGTCTGGGGCCAACGTCCTGACTTTC.

This clonotype was seen more than once but under ten times. The genes are TRBV30 and TRBJ2-3, with 8 bases that match TRBD2. V trimming: 0 bases; J trimming: 2 bases; junction bases outside the gene matches: 4. This CDR3 region has 15 residues. Germline V gene sequence: CDR1 GTSNPN, CDR2 SVGIG (reference sequence). Here the CDR3 DNA reads TGTGCCTGGAGTGTAGACGGGAGGGTCACAGATACGCAGTATTTT. Its translation: CAWSVDGRVTDTQYF.

This clonotype was seen a few times. The gene calls are TRBV3-1 and TRBJ2-4; D not certain. This CDR3 has 12 amino acids. Deletions cut 1 base from V and 8 bases from J, with 6 bases between. Germline V gene sequence: CDR1 LGHDT, CDR2 YNNKEL (reference sequence). CDR3 in DNA: TGTGCCAGCAGCCAAGTGACCTACATTCAGTACTTC. Protein: CASSQVTYIQYF.

The sample holds a few counts of this clonotype. The gene calls are TRBV4-2 and TRBJ1-5; D ambiguous. Per germline, CDR1 LGHNA and CDR2 YNFKEQ. Between the trimmed V and J ends, which lost 0 bases and 0 bases, there was a span of 6 bases. This CDR3 spans 15 amino acids. As DNA, the CDR3 is TGTGCCAGCAGCCAAGACCAGTATAGCAATCAGCCCCAGCATTTT. The encoded protein is CASSQDQYSNQPQHF.

The chain employs TRBV24-1 and TRBJ1-5; unclear D gene. Looked up from germline, CDR1 is KGHDR and CDR2 is SFDVKD. Trimming took 4 bases from V and 5 from J, leaving 5 bases between them. This CDR3 is 12 amino acids long. The CDR3 region has the DNA TGTGCCACCAGTGACCAACATCAGCCCCAGCATTTT. This sequence encodes CATSDQHQPQHF.

The V call is TRBV27, the J call TRBJ2-5; no clear D gene. Germline V gives CDR1 MNHEY, CDR2 SMNVEV (reference sequence). V lost 6 bases to trimming and J lost 2 bases, with 13 bases between them. This CDR3 comprises 14 residues. In nucleotides, the CDR3 is TGTGCCAGCAGCTCGTCTGGGTTACAAGAGACCCAGTACTTC. This codes for CASSSSGLQETQYF.

The J gene is TRBJ2-2, the V gene TRBV19; D tentatively reads TRBD1 or TRBD2 (7 bases each). Germline CDR1 and CDR2: LNHDA and SQIVND (reference sequence). This CDR3 contains 14 residues. Trimming took off 8 bases at V and 9 bases at J, with 19 bases between the two ends. The CDR3 DNA reads TGTGCCAGTGGCAGGGGGGGCGGGAGACGGGAGCTGTTTTTT. This gives the protein CASGRGGGRRELFF. Based on the CDR3 plus reference TRBV19 and TRBJ2-2, the full variable domain is DGGITQSPKYLFRKEGQNVTLSCEQNLNHDAMYWYRQDPGQGLRLIYYSQIVNDFQKGDIAEGYSVSREKKESFPLTVTSAQKNPTAFYLCASGRGGGRRELFFGEGSRLTVL.

This clonotype has just a few counts. This chain connects TRBV19 to TRBJ2-4; D possibly corresponds to TRBD1 (5 bases). This CDR3 region has 15 residues. Trimming shortened V by 4 bases and J by 4 bases, and 14 bases separated the two germline ends. CDR1 and CDR2 (germline): LNHDA, SQIVND (reference sequence). The CDR3 DNA sequence: TGTGCCAGTAGTACCTGGGGCGGTCTTAAAAACATTCAGTACTTC. Encoded protein: CASSTWGGLKNIQYF.

This sequence joins TRBV3-1 and TRBJ1-1, with D unclear. Per the germline V gene, CDR1 is LGHDT and CDR2 is YNNKEL (reference sequence). This CDR3 has 14 residues. V was clipped by 4 bases and J by 1 base, with 10 bases between them. The CDR3 nucleotides read TGTGCCAGCAGCCGCTCCTCGCCGAACACTGAAGCTTTCTTT. Translated, it gives CASSRSSPNTEAFF.

The gene calls are TRBV19 and TRBJ2-1; 8 nucleotides align to TRBD2. Germline CDR1 reads LNHDA; CDR2 reads SQIVND (reference sequence). The CDR3 totals 15 residues. J gave up 7 bases and V 4 bases, and 9 bases lay outside the gene matches. CDR3: CASSTRGLVRNEQFF. CDR3 DNA: TGTGCCAGTAGTACACGGGGACTAGTGAGAAATGAGCAGTTCTTC.

Regarding this clonotype: This sequence may be a read error, since a much larger clone differs from it by one base. The V call is TRBV27, the J call TRBJ1-1; no definite D call. The germline gives CDR1 MNHEY, CDR2 SMNVEV (reference sequence). Trimming took off 5 bases at V and 4 bases at J, with 11 bases between the two ends. The CDR3 length is 13 residues. The CDR3 DNA is TGTGCCAGCAGTGCCGAAATAAGCACTGAAGCTTTCTTT. It specifies CASSAEISTEAFF.

This chain joins TRBV20-1 and TRBJ2-1; 13 bases are a match to TRBD2. The trim removed 2 bases at V and 8 bases at J, leaving 3 bases unmatched. The CDR3 totals 14 residues. In germline, CDR1 is DFQATT, CDR2 SNEGSKA (reference sequence). The CDR3 spells CSARRTSGSYEQFF. CDR3 DNA sequence: TGCAGTGCTAGACGGACTAGCGGGAGCTATGAGCAGTTCTTC.

This chain joins TRBV12-3 or TRBV12-4 and TRBJ1-1; TRBD1 might be the D (6 bases). Trimming took off 3 bases at V and 4 bases at J, with 9 bases between the two ends. The CDR3 spans 13 residues. The CDR3 region has the DNA TGTGCCAGCAGTTTTGGGGGGCCCACTGAAGCTTTCTTT. Translated, it gives CASSFGGPTEAFF.

This clonotype was seen a few times. This chain connects TRBV20-1 to TRBJ2-3; 8 bases are a match to TRBD2. CDR3 length: 15 residues. Germline V gives CDR1 DFQATT, CDR2 SNEGSKA (reference sequence). V gave up 0 bases and J gave up 4 bases; unmatched junction bases: 6. This CDR3 is CSARDPSGSADTQYF. The CDR3 bases are TGCAGTGCTAGAGATCCGAGCGGGAGTGCAGATACGCAGTATTTT.

This clonotype was seen a few times. The chain employs TRBV30 and TRBJ1-2, with 7 bases that match TRBD1. V dropped 3 bases and J dropped 7; count of bases not matched to a gene: 8. This CDR3 contains 13 residues. The germline gives CDR1 GTSNPN, CDR2 SVGIG (reference sequence). Written as DNA, the CDR3 is TGTGCCTGGAGCCCCGGACAGGTCGGTGGCTACACCTTC. Protein product: CAWSPGQVGGYTF.

V gene TRBV15 combines with J gene TRBJ1-2; D is unresolved. V was trimmed by 1 base and J by 4 bases, leaving 13 bases between them. The CDR3 runs 15 residues. Germline CDR1 LNHNV, CDR2 YYDKDF (reference sequence). CDR3 protein: CATSRVREKLYGYTF. The CDR3, as DNA: TGTGCCACCAGCAGAGTTCGAGAGAAACTCTATGGCTACACCTTC.

At least ten counts were recorded for this clonotype. The chain uses TRBV6-2 or TRBV6-3 and TRBJ2-4; 14 bases are a match to TRBD2. The germline CDR1 and CDR2 sequences are MNHEY and SVGEGT. V trimming: 8 bases; J trimming: 8 bases; junction bases outside the gene matches: 8. This CDR3 has 15 residues. CDR3 residues: CASLGLAGDEDIQYF. The CDR3 coding sequence is TGTGCCAGCCTGGGACTAGCGGGAGATGAGGACATTCAGTACTTC.

A few counts support this clonotype. The genes are TRBV12-3 or TRBV12-4 and TRBJ1-6; TRBD1 matches at 7 bases. This CDR3 spans 16 amino acids. The ends lost 6 bases at V and 9 bases at J; junction bases unmatched: 14. This chain's CDR3 is CASRPSDRRWVSPLHF. Here the CDR3 DNA reads TGTGCCAGCAGACCATCGGACAGGAGATGGGTTTCACCCCTCCACTTT.

The chain uses TRBV20-1 and TRBJ2-7; TRBD1 matches at 8 bases. The CDR3 totals 14 residues. The V and J ends lost 4 bases and 1 base, in that order; junction bases with no gene match: 6. The germline gives CDR1 DFQATT, CDR2 SNEGSKA (reference sequence). The CDR3 sequence is CSAKPGTGSYEQYF. The DNA for the CDR3 is TGCAGTGCTAAGCCCGGGACAGGTTCCTACGAGCAGTACTTC.

The genes are TRBV27 and TRBJ2-5; either TRBD1 or TRBD2 may supply D (5 bases each). This CDR3 is 15 amino acids long. Germline loops: CDR1 MNHEY, CDR2 SMNVEV (reference sequence). V dropped 4 bases and J dropped 0 bases, with 12 bases sitting between them. CDR3 sequence: CASSYWGTHQETQYF. The CDR3 DNA sequence: TGTGCCAGCAGTTACTGGGGGACCCACCAAGAGACCCAGTACTTC.